These 31 T cell receptor beta chains came from one sample sequenced in a study of human T cells and chemical hapten exposure. In TCRdb, the RACE reads were re-called with MiXCR into one record per CDR3 protein. This sample has 300,000 to 450,000 distinct CDR3 sequences, with nearly 5% found just once. Time point indicated: patch test 1, 2 weeks after DPC sensitization. Indicated treatment: therapeutic diphenylcyclopropenone sensitization with weekly scalp DPC. The sample consisted of whole blood, taken in connection with sensitization to the hapten diphenylcyclopropenone (DPC). The receptor set was obtained from a woman aged 50 to 60 with alopecia areata. Some clones in this sample may be carry-over from other donors' samples.

This clonotype has at least ten counts. This chain connects TRBV6-5 to TRBJ1-5; 8 bases agree with TRBD1. V gave up 6 bases and J gave up 13 bases; unmatched junction bases: 8. The CDR3 covers 12 residues. In germline, CDR1 is MNHEY, CDR2 SVGAGI. Written as DNA, the CDR3 is TGTGCCAGCAGCCCCGGGACAGGATTACAGCATTTT. It encodes CASSPGTGLQHF.

In its sample, this clonotype was seen many times. The chain joins TRBV6-5 to TRBJ1-2; maybe TRBD1 (6 bases). This CDR3 is built from 17 residues. V lost 3 bases to trimming and J lost 4 bases, with 21 bases between them. Germline CDR1 is MNHEY and CDR2 is SVGAGI. The CDR3 loop reads CASSYGILGDTSYGYTF. CDR3 nucleotide sequence: TGTGCCAGCAGTTATGGTATATTGGGGGACACGAGCTATGGCTACACCTTC.

Concerning this clonotype itself: A much bigger clone sits one base away, suggesting this may be a read error. This chain joins TRBV2 and TRBJ2-1; D uncertain. This CDR3 has 17 residues. V gave up 8 bases and J gave up 9 bases, with 29 bases separating them. Germline lookup yields CDR1 SNHLY and CDR2 FYNNEI. In nucleotides, the CDR3 is TGTGCCAGCCTCACTCCCACTCCGGGCCAAATAAAGGGTGAGCAGTTCTTC. It yields the protein CASLTPTPGQIKGEQFF.

Only one count was recorded for this clonotype. A single base separates this from a much larger clone, so it may be a read error. The J gene is TRBJ2-1, the V gene TRBV15; D is unresolved. Germline CDR1 LNHNV, CDR2 YYDKDF (reference sequence). The CDR3 is 11 amino acids. CDR3 sequence reads: CASSRGHEQFF. The CDR3 bases are TGTGCCTCCAGCAGAGGACATGAGCAGTTCTTC. The variable domain in full, completed from reference TRBV15 and TRBJ2-1, reads DAMVIQNPRYQVTQFGKPVTLSCSQTLNHNVMYWYQQKSSQAPKLLFHYYDKDFNNEADTPDNFQSRRPNTSFCFLDIRSPGLGDTAMYLCASSRGHEQFFGPGTRLTVL.

This clonotype was counted only a few times. The CDR3 loop is CASSSGTGEDEKLFF. In DNA, the CDR3 is TGTGCCAGCAGCTCGGGGACAGGGGAGGATGAAAAACTGTTTTTT. V usage is TRBV7-6 and J usage is TRBJ1-4, with TRBD1 identical over 10 bases. The CDR3 spans 15 residues. Germline values: CDR1 SGHVS, CDR2 FNYEAQ. J was trimmed by 6 bases and V by 4 bases; bases with no gene match: 5.

This clonotype has just a few counts. CDR3: CASSPTSGTGGDEQFF. Written as DNA, the CDR3 is TGCGCCAGCAGCCCCACCTCCGGGACAGGGGGCGATGAGCAGTTCTTC. This chain joins TRBV4-1 and TRBJ2-1, with 12 positions matching TRBD1. This CDR3 has 16 residues. Per germline, CDR1 MGHRA and CDR2 YSYEKL. With V trimmed by 4 bases and J by 8 bases, 9 bases remained unmatched.

A few counts support this clonotype. V is TRBV6-5 and J is TRBJ1-2; TRBD1 might be the D (5 bases). This CDR3 is built from 11 residues. With 11 bases removed from V and 2 bases from J, the gap between germline ends came to 9 bases. The V gene's germline CDR1 is MNHEY and CDR2 SVGAGI. DNA for the CDR3: TGTGCCGTGGGACGGAACTATGGCTACACCTTC. This translates into CAVGRNYGYTF.

V and J are TRBV2 and TRBJ1-4; TRBD1 might be the D (6 bases). This CDR3 spans 13 amino acids. CDR1 and CDR2 (germline): SNHLY, FYNNEI. Trimming left V 7 bases short and J 7 bases short, with 13 bases between. The CDR3 sequence is CASNNREGEKLFF. In nucleotides, the CDR3 is TGTGCCAGCAACAACAGGGAGGGTGAAAAACTGTTTTTT.

The chain joins TRBV4-2 to TRBJ1-2; D is ambiguous. The V and J ends lost 2 bases and 4 bases respectively, with 5 bases between them. This CDR3 region has 12 residues. Germline-derived CDR1 and CDR2 are LGHNA and YNFKEQ. In DNA form, the CDR3 reads TGTGCCAGCAGCCAACCCCCCTATGGCTACACCTTC. Translation gives CASSQPPYGYTF.

In this sample, this clonotype turned up many times. The gene calls are TRBV29-1 and TRBJ1-3; no reliable D call. Trimming cost V 3 bases and J 0 bases, with 27 bases left between them. The CDR3 totals 20 residues. Germline V gene data show CDR1 as SQVTM and CDR2 as ANQGSEA. Here the CDR3 DNA reads TGCAGCGTTGAGTCAGGTTCCTATAAGAGGACTTTTCGCTCTGGAAACACCATATATTTT. Protein sequence: CSVESGSYKRTFRSGNTIYF.

This clonotype was recorded many times. The chain carries TRBV5-6 and TRBJ2-3; the D is unclear. Germline assignment: CDR1 SGHDT and CDR2 YYEEEE. The CDR3 has 16 amino acids. Between the trimmed V and J ends, which lost 2 bases and 3 bases, there was a span of 16 bases. The CDR3: CASSLQLRARTDTQYF. The DNA for the CDR3 is TGTGCCAGCAGCTTACAACTTAGGGCCCGAACAGATACGCAGTATTTT.

The chain combines TRBV4-1 with TRBJ1-2, with 7 positions matching TRBD1. Germline CDR1 reads MGHRA; CDR2 reads YSYEKL. V lost 3 bases to trimming and J lost 3 bases; unmatched junction nucleotides: 7. The CDR3 covers 15 residues. The CDR3 region is CASSQTDRVHYGYTF. The DNA for the CDR3 is TGCGCCAGCAGCCAGACCGACAGGGTACACTATGGCTACACCTTC.

This rearrangement joins TRBV11-3 to TRBJ2-7, with a weak D call TRBD1 (6 bases). The V end lost 5 bases, the J end lost 7 bases, and 15 bases lay between the germline ends. Germline-derived CDR1 and CDR2 are SGHNT and YENEEA. The CDR3 totals 13 residues. For the CDR3, the DNA is TGTGCCAGCAGCGGAGACCAGGGGCGAGAGCAGTACTTC. Protein product: CASSGDQGREQYF.

This clonotype was seen many times. The rearrangement joins TRBV20-1 to TRBJ2-7; possibly TRBD1 for D (6 bases). V was cut by 5 bases and J by 0 bases, with 11 bases left in between. The CDR3 runs 13 residues. Germline CDR1 reads DFQATT; CDR2 reads SNEGSKA (reference sequence). CDR3 loop: CSAADSYSYEQYF. The DNA of the CDR3 is TGCAGTGCTGCGGACAGCTACTCCTACGAGCAGTACTTC.

This clonotype has at least ten counts. The chain uses TRBV29-1 and TRBJ2-3, with D unclear. Trimming left V 3 bases short and J 7 bases short, with 11 bases between. Germline lookup yields CDR1 SQVTM and CDR2 ANQGSEA. This CDR3 comprises 12 residues. The chain's CDR3 is CSVDWARNTQYF. Written as DNA, the CDR3 is TGCAGCGTTGATTGGGCGCGCAATACGCAGTATTTT.

In its sample, this clonotype was seen a few times. J is TRBJ1-5 and V is TRBV20-1; TRBD1 might be the D (6 bases). V was shortened by 4 bases and J by 4 bases, with 17 bases between the two germline ends. There are 15 residues in the CDR3. CDR1 and CDR2 from the germline V gene are DFQATT and SNEGSKA (reference sequence). This chain's CDR3 is CSAKEGKGGNQPQHF. In DNA form, the CDR3 reads TGCAGTGCTAAAGAGGGAAAAGGGGGGAATCAGCCCCAGCATTTT.

The chain employs TRBV20-1 and TRBJ1-1; a weak D match, TRBD1 (5 bases). Between the trimmed V and J ends, which lost 0 bases and 4 bases, there was a span of 15 bases. The CDR3 is made up of 15 amino acids. Germline V gene lookup returns CDR1 DFQATT and CDR2 SNEGSKA (reference sequence). The CDR3 here is CSARDRGMGGTEAFF. CDR3 in DNA: TGCAGTGCTAGAGATAGGGGCATGGGGGGCACTGAAGCTTTCTTT.

This clonotype was picked up many times. The chain has TRBV12-3 or TRBV12-4 and TRBJ1-1; D is uncertain. V gave up 2 bases and J gave up 8 bases, with 15 bases separating them. The CDR3 is 14 residues long. The DNA for the CDR3 is TGTGCCAGCAGTTTAAAGGCAGACGTCAGGGAAGCTTTCTTT. This sequence encodes CASSLKADVREAFF.

This clonotype was picked up many times. Here the CDR3 DNA reads TGTGCCAGCAGCTCCTCCCCTACGACAGATACGCAGTATTTT. Residues: CASSSSPTTDTQYF. This chain uses TRBV7-2 with TRBJ2-3; D is ambiguous. Germline CDR1 and CDR2: SGHTA and FQGNSA. The CDR3 extends over 14 amino acids. V was trimmed by 4 bases and J by 3 bases, leaving 11 bases between them.

The chain is built from TRBV6-1 and TRBJ1-2, with D hard to call. With 5 bases removed from V and 8 bases from J, the gap between germline ends came to 15 bases. The CDR3 runs to 13 residues. Germline lookup yields CDR1 MNHNS and CDR2 SASEGT. The CDR3 bases are TGTGCCAGCAGTCCCCGATCGGGGAGAGGCTACACCTTC. It specifies CASSPRSGRGYTF.

This clonotype was counted ten times or more. The V call is TRBV20-1, the J call TRBJ1-1; no firm D call. V shed 1 base and J shed 1 base, with 7 bases lying between them. The V gene's germline CDR1 is DFQATT and CDR2 SNEGSKA (reference sequence). The CDR3 sequence is 13 residues long. The chain's CDR3 is CSARASPNTEAFF. Written as DNA, the CDR3 is TGCAGTGCTAGAGCTTCCCCGAACACTGAAGCTTTCTTT.

This clonotype was detected ten times or more. The chain combines TRBV29-1 with TRBJ1-5; 7 bases agree with TRBD1. The ends lost 6 bases at V and 5 bases at J; junction bases unmatched: 7. The CDR3 length is 13 residues. The germline CDR1 and CDR2 sequences are SQVTM and ANQGSEA. CDR3 bases: TGCAGCGTGGCGGACAGGCGAGATCAGCCCCAGCATTTT. Translation gives CSVADRRDQPQHF.

The chain has TRBV20-1 and TRBJ1-5; D ambiguous. This CDR3 has 15 residues. Germline CDR1 and CDR2: DFQATT and SNEGSKA (reference sequence). V was clipped by 3 bases and J by 3 bases, with 15 bases between them. The chain's CDR3 is CSASSPGADNQPQHF. The DNA for the CDR3 is TGCAGTGCTAGCAGCCCAGGAGCGGACAATCAGCCCCAGCATTTT.

This clonotype occurred many times. CDR3 nucleotides: TGTGCCAGCACACCGGGACTAGCGGGGCATCAAGAGACCCAGTACTTC. This gives the protein CASTPGLAGHQETQYF. The V and J genes are TRBV9 and TRBJ2-5; 13 bases fit TRBD2. This CDR3 comprises 16 residues. With 6 bases clipped from V and 2 bases from J, the junction kept 7 bases outside the gene matches. CDR1 SGDLS and CDR2 YYNGEE come from the germline V gene.

This clonotype was seen many times. V is TRBV29-1 and J is TRBJ2-7, with D tentatively TRBD1 or TRBD2 (5 bases each). The CDR3 is 13 amino acids. The V gene lost 6 bases and the J gene lost 5 bases, with 17 bases spanning the gap. Germline CDR1 reads SQVTM; CDR2 reads ANQGSEA. CDR3 in amino acids: CSVVGRRGDEQYF. The CDR3 nucleotides are TGCAGCGTAGTAGGACGACGGGGCGACGAGCAGTACTTC.

This clonotype was seen more than once but under ten times. The chain combines TRBV5-6 with TRBJ2-2, with a possible D match to TRBD1 (5 bases). V lost 4 bases and J 1 base, leaving 14 bases between the germline ends. Germline-derived CDR1 and CDR2 are SGHDT and YYEEEE. This CDR3 region has 16 residues. CDR3 residues: CASSPVGRENTGELFF. CDR3 coding DNA: TGTGCCAGCAGCCCGGTAGGCAGGGAGAACACCGGGGAGCTGTTTTTT.

This clonotype was observed many times. The V call is TRBV6-5, the J call TRBJ2-1, with D possibly called TRBD1 or TRBD2 (6 bases each). Trimming cost V 5 bases and J 4 bases, with 21 bases left between them. The CDR3 has 17 amino acids. Germline V gives CDR1 MNHEY, CDR2 SVGAGI. The DNA of the CDR3 is TGTGCCAGCAGTGGGATAAAGGGCGGAGGGGGGTACAATGAGCAGTTCTTC. Its translation is CASSGIKGGGGYNEQFF.

This clonotype was counted at least ten times. This chain links TRBV2 with TRBJ1-6; perhaps TRBD1 as D (6 bases). This CDR3 contains 13 residues. V lost 7 bases to trimming and J lost 7 bases, with 11 bases between them. CDR1 is SNHLY and CDR2 is FYNNEI in the germline V gene. The CDR3 loop reads CASKDSPNSPLHF. In DNA, the CDR3 is TGTGCCAGCAAGGACAGCCCAAATTCACCCCTCCACTTT.

V gene TRBV13 combines with J gene TRBJ2-5; maybe TRBD1 (5 bases). This CDR3 is 15 amino acids long. CDR1 and CDR2 (germline): PRHDT, FYEKMQ (reference sequence). V dropped 3 bases and J dropped 3 bases, with 14 bases sitting between them. This CDR3 is CASSFRSAGKETQYF. DNA for the CDR3: TGTGCCAGCAGCTTTAGGTCCGCAGGGAAAGAGACCCAGTACTTC.

The table lists this clonotype with many counts. The V gene is TRBV12-3 or TRBV12-4, the J gene TRBJ2-1; D might be TRBD2 (7 bases). CDR3 length: 13 residues. V lost 6 bases and J lost 9, with 15 bases in between. The CDR3 loop reads CASSRSGGGEQFF. The DNA of the CDR3 is TGTGCCAGCAGCCGATCGGGGGGCGGTGAGCAGTTCTTC.

This clonotype occurred many times. The chain recombines TRBV27 with TRBJ2-3; 9 nucleotides line up with TRBD2. Germline CDR1 MNHEY, CDR2 SMNVEV (reference sequence). The CDR3 has 16 residues. After removal of 6 bases from V and 4 bases from J, the junction contained 11 bases not matched to a gene. CDR3 nucleotide sequence: TGTGCCAGCAGATTGTCCGGGACTAGCAAGGCAGATACGCAGTATTTT. Translation: CASRLSGTSKADTQYF.